Shown below are 18 T cell receptor beta chains from a single sample sequenced in a study of cytomegalovirus exposure and HLA in healthy donors. Primers included in the PCR were 60 Vbeta and 13 Jbeta primers. The method was immunoSEQ multiplex PCR; TCRdb's version includes in-frame clones alone and lacks a portion of them. Altogether around 150,000 clones are present, 60% to 80% being singletons, with the ten largest covering more than 0.75%. The sample consisted of PBMCs. The source of these receptors is a woman between 50 and 59 years old in good health and CMV-seropositive.

This clone appeared once. The J gene is TRBJ1-5, the V gene TRBV27; the match to TRBD1 covers 9 bases. Trimming removed 0 bases from V and 5 bases from J; junction bases left unmatched: 5. This CDR3 region has 16 residues. Germline V gene data show CDR1 as MNHEY and CDR2 as SMNVEV (reference sequence). CDR3 in amino acids: CASSLSWGQGDQPQHF. The CDR3 region has the DNA TGTGCCAGCAGTTTATCTTGGGGACAGGGCGATCAGCCCCAGCATTTT.

To note about this clone: At one end the junction does not follow the germline gene, possibly because of a read error. DNA of the CDR3: TGTGCCACCAGTAGAGGGGGGCTGGAGGAGCTGTTTTTT. Residues: CATSRGGLEELFF. The chain couples TRBV15 to TRBJ2-2; D could derive from TRBD1 or TRBD2 (6 bases each). CDR1 is LNHNV and CDR2 is YYDKDF in the germline V gene (reference sequence). This CDR3 contains 13 residues.

The V and J genes are TRBV5-4 and TRBJ1-6; D gene uncertain. The CDR3 is 13 amino acids. Trimming shortened V by 4 bases and J by 8 bases, and 10 bases separated the two germline ends. CDR1 is SGHNT and CDR2 is YYREEE in the germline V gene (reference sequence). CDR3 coding DNA: TGTGCCAGCAGCCTCGGGTCAGATTCACCCCTCCACTTT. This gives the protein CASSLGSDSPLHF.

The chain couples TRBV5-1 to TRBJ2-3; 14 bases fit TRBD2. CDR1 is SGHRS and CDR2 is YFSETQ in the germline V gene. J was trimmed by 2 bases and V by 4 bases; bases with no gene match: 6. This CDR3 is 17 amino acids long. The CDR3 loop reads CASSIGLAGGDTDTQYF. In nucleotides, the CDR3 is TGCGCCAGCAGCATCGGACTAGCGGGGGGAGACACAGATACGCAGTATTTT.

This clone has a single count. The genes are TRBV6-5 and TRBJ2-1; possibly TRBD2 for D (6 bases). Between the trimmed V and J ends, which lost 6 bases and 9 bases, there was a span of 12 bases. CDR1 MNHEY and CDR2 SVGAGI come from the germline V gene. CDR3 length: 12 amino acids. The CDR3 here is CASRAGAGEQFF. Here the CDR3 DNA reads TGTGCCAGCAGGGCCGGAGCGGGTGAGCAGTTCTTC.

The chain recombines TRBV4-3 with TRBJ2-3; 9 nucleotides align to TRBD2. Trimming cost V 0 bases and J 1 base; bases outside gene matches: 5. Per the germline V gene, CDR1 is LGHNA and CDR2 is YSLEER. The CDR3 covers 17 residues. The CDR3, as DNA: TGCGCCAGCAGCCAAGACTCGGTAGCGGGGGGCACAGATACGCAGTATTTT. As protein: CASSQDSVAGGTDTQYF.

V is TRBV7-2 and J is TRBJ1-4, with 9 bases lining up with TRBD1. This CDR3 has 15 amino acids. V dropped 5 bases and J dropped 8; count of bases not matched to a gene: 9. CDR1 is SGHTA and CDR2 is FQGNSA in the germline V gene. The CDR3 sequence: CASSPQGALGEKLFF. The CDR3 region has the DNA TGTGCCAGCAGCCCACAGGGGGCGTTAGGCGAAAAACTGTTTTTT.

This clone has only one observation. The J gene is TRBJ2-3, the V gene TRBV20-1; D is unclear. The germline CDR1 and CDR2 sequences are DFQATT and SNEGSKA (reference sequence). The CDR3 loop spans 11 amino acids. Trimming took off 6 bases at V and 5 bases at J, with 9 bases between the two ends. The CDR3 sequence: CSAPRVDTQYF. CDR3 DNA: TGCAGTGCCCCCCGGGTAGATACGCAGTATTTT.

This clone occurred once. The chain couples TRBV19 to TRBJ2-3, with TRBD1 as a possible D gene (6 bases). Germline CDR1 is LNHDA and CDR2 is SQIVND (reference sequence). Deletions cut 5 bases from V and 0 bases from J, with 15 bases between. This CDR3 contains 16 residues. The CDR3 region is CASSPNHRDSTDTQYF. CDR3 coding DNA: TGTGCCAGTAGTCCAAATCACAGGGATAGCACAGATACGCAGTATTTT.

This clone came up once. The chain carries TRBV7-9 and TRBJ2-7, with 7 bases fitting TRBD1. The CDR3 has 15 amino acids. Germline assignment: CDR1 SEHNR and CDR2 FQNEAQ (reference sequence). The junction had 2 bases not matched to a gene; V was cut back by 0 bases and J by 0 bases. CDR3 DNA: TGTGCCAGCAGCTTAGCGGACAGGAACTCCTACGAGCAGTACTTC. Translation: CASSLADRNSYEQYF.

This clone was detected once. V and J are TRBV6-1 and TRBJ1-2; perhaps TRBD1 as D (5 bases). There are 13 residues in the CDR3. The V gene's germline CDR1 is MNHNS and CDR2 SASEGT. V was pared by 3 bases and J by 1 base, with 6 bases between. The CDR3 bases are TGTGCCAGCAGTGAGACAGTTAACTATGGCTACACCTTC. This encodes CASSETVNYGYTF.

The chain uses TRBV7-6 and TRBJ2-1; 7 positions match TRBD1. CDR1 and CDR2 from the germline V gene are SGHVS and FNYEAQ. J gave up 4 bases and V 5 bases, and 11 bases lay outside the gene matches. This CDR3 contains 16 residues. The CDR3 spells CASSAHQRQGYNEQFF. The CDR3 nucleotides read TGTGCCAGCAGCGCACACCAGAGACAGGGATACAATGAGCAGTTCTTC.

The rearrangement joins TRBV4-3 to TRBJ1-4; weak D call: TRBD1 (5 bases). Trimming cost V 0 bases and J 11 bases, with 13 bases left between them. There are 14 residues in the CDR3. Germline V lookup: CDR1 LGHNA, CDR2 YSLEER. CDR3 amino acids: CASSQDGWEGKLFF. The CDR3 region has the DNA TGCGCCAGCAGCCAAGATGGGTGGGAGGGGAAACTGTTTTTT.

The rearrangement links TRBV23-1 to TRBJ1-5; weak D call: TRBD1 (6 bases). TRBV23-1 is treated as an ORF (open reading frame) with a function not yet certain. With 0 bases removed from V and 0 bases from J, the gap between germline ends came to 24 bases. CDR3 length: 21 amino acids. The CDR3 DNA reads TGCGCCAGCAGTCAATCGAGGGACCGGGACAATGGTAAGTATAGCAATCAGCCCCAGCATTTT. Its protein product is CASSQSRDRDNGKYSNQPQHF.

J is TRBJ2-5 and V is TRBV7-2; D unresolved. Trimming cost V 5 bases and J 5 bases, with 9 bases left between them. This CDR3 comprises 12 residues. Germline loops: CDR1 SGHTA, CDR2 FQGNSA. In nucleotides, the CDR3 is TGTGCCAGCAGCACCAACTTGGAGACCCAGTACTTC. This encodes CASSTNLETQYF.

The gene calls are TRBV7-2 and TRBJ2-5; the D is unclear. This CDR3 contains 16 residues. Trimming pared 1 base from V and 7 bases from J, leaving 19 bases between. Germline V gene sequence: CDR1 SGHTA, CDR2 FQGNSA. The CDR3 sequence is CASSLGGLHPPGTQYF. The CDR3 nucleotides read TGTGCCAGCAGCTTAGGAGGCCTACATCCCCCTGGGACCCAGTACTTC.

V usage is TRBV9 and J usage is TRBJ2-3; 9 nucleotides line up with TRBD1. The CDR3 is 15 amino acids. The V gene's germline CDR1 is SGDLS and CDR2 YYNGEE. Losses at the gene ends were 5 bases for V and 2 bases for J; bases not matched to a gene: 6. The CDR3 protein is CASSAWDRATDTQYF. The DNA for the CDR3 is TGTGCCAGCAGTGCCTGGGACAGGGCCACAGATACGCAGTATTTT. Full variable domain (remainder filled in from reference TRBV9 and TRBJ2-3): DSGVTQTPKHLITATGQRVTLRCSPRSGDLSVYWYQQSLDQGLQFLIQYYNGEERAKGNILERFSAQQFPDLHSELNLSSLELGDSALYFCASSAWDRATDTQYFGPGTRLTVL.

This clone was counted a single time. J is TRBJ1-2 and V is TRBV6-5; TRBD1 matches at 7 bases. The trim removed 2 bases at V and 5 bases at J, leaving 11 bases unmatched. The CDR3 has 16 amino acids. The germline V gene encodes CDR1 MNHEY and CDR2 SVGAGI. CDR3 region: CASSYGTVRSFYGYTF. CDR3 DNA sequence: TGTGCCAGCAGTTACGGGACAGTAAGATCCTTTTATGGCTACACCTTC.